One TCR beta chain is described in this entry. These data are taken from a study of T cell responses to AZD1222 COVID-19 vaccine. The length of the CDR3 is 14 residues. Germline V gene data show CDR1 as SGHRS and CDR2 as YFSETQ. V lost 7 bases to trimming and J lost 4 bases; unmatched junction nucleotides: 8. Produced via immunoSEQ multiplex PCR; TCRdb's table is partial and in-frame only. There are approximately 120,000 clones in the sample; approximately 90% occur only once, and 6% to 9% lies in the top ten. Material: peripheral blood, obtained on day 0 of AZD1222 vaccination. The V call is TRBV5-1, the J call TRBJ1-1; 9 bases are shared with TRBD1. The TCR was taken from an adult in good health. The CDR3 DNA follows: TGCGCCAGCCGAACCGTGGGACAGGGCACTGAAGCTTTCTTT. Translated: CASRTVGQGTEAFF.